The next 16 T cell receptor beta chains were all read from a single sample in a study of shared clonotypes between healthy human individuals. CD8 cells classed as naive were CD45RO-negative and positively selected for CCR7, excluding terminally differentiated effector memory CD45RA+ cells. Libraries were prepared by immunoSEQ multiplex PCR; TCRdb keeps only in-frame clonotypes and omits some of them. This table holds some 2.1 million clones, approximately 94% found once. The specimen sequenced was naive CD8+ T cells sorted from blood. The receptors were sampled from a man between 18 and 29 years old in good health.

This clone was recorded once. This sequence joins TRBV7-8 and TRBJ2-3; D remains unclear. The CDR3 covers 14 residues. With 1 base removed from V and 6 bases from J, the gap between germline ends came to 11 bases. The germline V gene encodes CDR1 SGHVS and CDR2 FQNEAQ. CDR3 DNA sequence: TGTGCCAGCAGCTTAGAGGGTTCAATGGATACGCAGTATTTT. It is translated as CASSLEGSMDTQYF.

J is TRBJ2-7 and V is TRBV30; D not certain. Trimming cost V 3 bases and J 2 bases, with 5 bases left between them. The CDR3 sequence is 11 residues long. CDR1 is GTSNPN, CDR2 SVGIG, per germline (reference sequence). The CDR3 loop reads CAWRETYEQYF. CDR3 bases: TGTGCCTGGAGGGAGACCTACGAGCAGTACTTC.

There are a few counts of this clone. This chain connects TRBV11-3 to TRBJ2-7; 10 bases are shared with TRBD1. Germline lookup yields CDR1 SGHNT and CDR2 YENEEA. V was clipped by 4 bases and J by 6 bases; unmatched bases: 3. The CDR3 has 13 amino acids. The CDR3 region has the DNA TGTGCCAGCAGCTCGGGACAGGGGATCGAGCAGTACTTC. Translated, it gives CASSSGQGIEQYF.

This clone has only one observation. The chain employs TRBV10-3 and TRBJ2-1; perhaps TRBD2 as D (5 bases). V was pared by 0 bases and J by 8 bases, with 14 bases between. The CDR3 runs to 15 residues. Looked up from germline, CDR1 is ENHRY and CDR2 is SYGVKD. The CDR3 loop is CAISESRVGNDEQFF. The CDR3 DNA reads as TGTGCCATCAGTGAGTCGAGGGTTGGAAACGATGAGCAGTTCTTC.

The chain combines TRBV30 with TRBJ1-5, with D possibly TRBD1 on 5 matching bases. Trimming took 5 bases from V and 3 from J, leaving 14 bases between them. CDR3 length equals 14 residues. The V gene's germline CDR1 is GTSNPN and CDR2 SVGIG (reference sequence). CDR3 nucleotide sequence: TGTGCCTGGGCCCCCGGGACGAACAATCAGCCCCAGCATTTT. It specifies CAWAPGTNNQPQHF.

The chain has TRBV4-2 and TRBJ1-5; D is unclear. The CDR3 totals 16 residues. V was pared by 4 bases and J by 4 bases, with 17 bases between. Germline loops: CDR1 LGHNA, CDR2 YNFKEQ. Here the CDR3 reads CASSLEVGSQNQPQHF. CDR3 DNA sequence: TGTGCCAGCAGCCTAGAGGTAGGGTCCCAAAATCAGCCCCAGCATTTT.

This clone came up once. A junction end diverges from the germline sequence, so it may reflect a read error. The V and J genes are TRBV20-1 and TRBJ2-7; D unresolved. There are 11 residues in the CDR3. Germline CDR1 DFQATT, CDR2 SNEGSKA (reference sequence). The CDR3 is CSPRYKDPPDF. The CDR3 DNA reads TGCAGTCCGCGATATAAGGACCCCCCGGACTTC.

This clone was seen a handful of times. The rearrangement uses TRBV9 and TRBJ1-2, with D possibly matching TRBD1 (5 bases). Trimming removed 4 bases at V and 8 bases at J, with 15 bases between. Germline CDR1 is SGDLS and CDR2 is YYNGEE. CDR3 length equals 13 residues. CDR3: CASSPGGGMGYTF. The CDR3, as DNA: TGTGCCAGCAGCCCCGGGGGAGGAATGGGCTACACCTTC. Filled out from reference TRBV9 and TRBJ1-2, the complete variable domain reads DSGVTQTPKHLITATGQRVTLRCSPRSGDLSVYWYQQSLDQGLQFLIQYYNGEERAKGNILERFSAQQFPDLHSELNLSSLELGDSALYFCASSPGGGMGYTFGSGTRLTVV.

About this clone itself: The CDR3 does not end in the conserved phenylalanine or tryptophan, so this is likely a read error. The DNA is left out, because the CDR3 cannot be placed on it with certainty; the CDR3 is given as TCRdb lists it. The chain carries TRBV9 and TRBJ1-4. Ends included, the CDR3 has 9 residues. Looked up from germline, CDR1 is SGDLS and CDR2 is YYNGEE. The CDR3 spells CASSGRTRS.

The chain is built from TRBV13 and TRBJ1-3; possibly TRBD1 for D (5 bases). Per germline, CDR1 PRHDT and CDR2 FYEKMQ (reference sequence). The CDR3 is 13 amino acids. Trimming left V 5 bases short and J 8 bases short, with 13 bases between. The CDR3 loop is CASSDYGADTIYF. The CDR3 nucleotides read TGTGCCAGCAGCGATTACGGGGCGGACACCATATATTTT.

The CDR3 reads CAFPLRDRFYETQYF. Here the CDR3 DNA reads TGCGCCTTCCCCCTGAGGGACCGGTTCTATGAGACCCAGTACTTC. The chain combines TRBV5-1 with TRBJ2-5; the D call may be TRBD1 or TRBD2 (5 bases each). V lost 10 bases and J 5 bases, leaving 24 bases between the germline ends. Germline V gene lookup returns CDR1 SGHRS and CDR2 YFSETQ. CDR3 size: 15 residues.

The chain has TRBV7-9 and TRBJ2-7, with 10 bases that match TRBD1. With 5 bases clipped from V and 3 bases from J, the junction kept 4 bases outside the gene matches. This CDR3 region has 14 residues. CDR1 is SEHNR, CDR2 FQNEAQ, per germline (reference sequence). The CDR3 is CASSEDRGDYEQYF. In DNA form, the CDR3 reads TGTGCCAGCAGCGAGGACAGGGGGGACTACGAGCAGTACTTC.

On this clone: The sample carries other DNA sequences with the same CDR3. The J gene is TRBJ2-3, the V gene TRBV13; D is uncertain. CDR1 is PRHDT and CDR2 is FYEKMQ in the germline V gene (reference sequence). Trimming stripped 1 base from V and 1 base from J, with 3 bases between. The CDR3 runs 13 residues. The CDR3 is CASSLVGTDTQYF. In nucleotides, the CDR3 is TGTGCCAGCAGCTTAGTAGGCACAGATACGCAGTATTTT.

The chain recombines TRBV21-1 with TRBJ2-7; TRBD1 reflects the table's D call only, with no check against the DNA. TRBV21-1 is designated a pseudogene. The CDR3 is made up of 17 amino acids. The CDR3 protein is CASSKGQGTPSFNEQYF. In DNA, the CDR3 is TGTGCCAGCAGCAAGGGACAGGGTACCCCCTCATTCAACGAGCAGTACTTC.

A note on this clone: Other DNA variants within this sample encode the same CDR3. The chain uses TRBV6-5 and TRBJ2-5; weak D call: TRBD2 (5 bases). V lost 1 base to trimming and J lost 5 bases, with 8 bases between them. This CDR3 comprises 13 residues. Germline-derived CDR1 and CDR2 are MNHEY and SVGAGI. CDR3 DNA: TGTGCCAGCAGTTACTTTGGCGGGGAGACCCAGTACTTC. Its translation: CASSYFGGETQYF.

As for this clone: Other DNA sequences in this specimen translate into the identical CDR3. CDR3 amino acids: CASSQDPQGRNTIYF. In DNA, the CDR3 is TGCGCCAGCAGCCAAGACCCCCAGGGTCGAAACACCATATATTTT. This chain connects TRBV4-1 to TRBJ1-3; D perhaps matches TRBD1 (5 bases). CDR1 is MGHRA, CDR2 YSYEKL, per germline. Trimming cost V 0 bases and J 5 bases, with 11 bases left between them. This CDR3 is 15 amino acids long.